This TCR beta chain is drawn from a study of monozygotic twins with inflammatory bowel disease. Study-wide results and limits: Results did not support any single strong IBD-associated signal or clonotype.

The unique tags termed UMIs, each holding a 6-nucleotide sample barcode, were added by means of template switching. Reprocessing the 5' RACE reads, TCRdb reports a single entry for every CDR3 protein and omits DNA. Its clone listing holds 95,000 to 110,000 distinct CDR3 sequences. For every donor, one blood sample of 2.5 to 3 ml was drawn. Unfractionated whole blood yielded total RNA, and T cells were not sorted. Concerning this clonotype: Its antigen is unknown.

Sequenced input: blood. This TCR was sampled from a human donor with ulcerative colitis or Crohn's disease, or a healthy co-twin of an affected twin (not recorded which).

This CDR3 is CASSPRGGPEVRPQHF. The J gene is TRBJ1-5, the V gene TRBV18. CDR1 is KGHSH, CDR2 LQKENI, per germline. CDR3 length: 16 amino acids.